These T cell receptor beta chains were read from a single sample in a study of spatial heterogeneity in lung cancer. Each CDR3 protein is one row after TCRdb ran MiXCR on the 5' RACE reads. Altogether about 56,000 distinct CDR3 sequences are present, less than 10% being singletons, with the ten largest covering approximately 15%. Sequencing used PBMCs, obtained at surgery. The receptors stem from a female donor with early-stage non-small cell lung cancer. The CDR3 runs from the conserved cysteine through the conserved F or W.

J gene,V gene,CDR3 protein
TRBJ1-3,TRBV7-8,CASSLARWSGNTIYF
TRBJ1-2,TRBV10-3,CAISEFTGTSGYTF
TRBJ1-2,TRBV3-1,CASSQDVQGCGYTF
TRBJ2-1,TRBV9,CASSVEARENNEQFF
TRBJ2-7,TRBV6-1,CASGFGTGGDYEQYF
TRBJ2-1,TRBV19,CASSTRQLEFF
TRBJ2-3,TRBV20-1,CSLGLGSTDTQYF
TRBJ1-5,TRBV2,CASRRQGNNQPQHF
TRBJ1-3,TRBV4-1,CASSQVASGTGNTIYF
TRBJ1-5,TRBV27,CASSLSQGRNQPQHF
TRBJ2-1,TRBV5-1,CASSLGGASYNEQFF
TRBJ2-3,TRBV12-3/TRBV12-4,CASRVGGSGRGDTQYF
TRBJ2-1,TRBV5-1,CASSLANTLAGGDNEQFF
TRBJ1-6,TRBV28,CASTTPWDDNSPLHF